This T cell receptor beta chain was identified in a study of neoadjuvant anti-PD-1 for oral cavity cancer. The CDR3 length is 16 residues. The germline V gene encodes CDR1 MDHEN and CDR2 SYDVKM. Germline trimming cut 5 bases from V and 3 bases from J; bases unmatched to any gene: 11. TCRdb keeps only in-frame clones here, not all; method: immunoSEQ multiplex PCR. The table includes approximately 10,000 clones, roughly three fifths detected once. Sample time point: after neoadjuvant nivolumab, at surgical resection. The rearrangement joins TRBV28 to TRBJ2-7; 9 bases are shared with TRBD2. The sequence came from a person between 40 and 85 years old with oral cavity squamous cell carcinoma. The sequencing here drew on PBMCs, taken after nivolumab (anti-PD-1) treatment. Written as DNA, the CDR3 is TGTGCCAGCAGTCCACATAGCGGGAGAGAGGGCTACGAGCAGTACTTC. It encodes CASSPHSGREGYEQYF.